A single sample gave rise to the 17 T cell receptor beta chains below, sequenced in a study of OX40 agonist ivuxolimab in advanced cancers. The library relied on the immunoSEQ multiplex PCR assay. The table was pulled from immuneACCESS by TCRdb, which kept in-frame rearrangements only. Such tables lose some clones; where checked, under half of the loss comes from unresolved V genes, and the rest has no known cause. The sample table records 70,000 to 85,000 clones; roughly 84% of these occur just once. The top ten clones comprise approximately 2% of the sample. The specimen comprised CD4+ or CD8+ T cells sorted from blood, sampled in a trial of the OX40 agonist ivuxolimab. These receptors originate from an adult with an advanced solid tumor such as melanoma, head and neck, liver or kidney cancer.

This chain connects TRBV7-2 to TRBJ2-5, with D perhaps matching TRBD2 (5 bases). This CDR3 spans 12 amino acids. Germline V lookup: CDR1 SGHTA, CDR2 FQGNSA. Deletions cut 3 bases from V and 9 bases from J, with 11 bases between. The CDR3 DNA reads TGTGCCAGCAGCTTCTATGGGGAGCCCCAGTACTTC. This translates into CASSFYGEPQYF. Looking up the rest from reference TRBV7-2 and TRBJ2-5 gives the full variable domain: GAGVSQSPSNKVTEKGKDVELRCDPISGHTALYWYRQSLGQGLEFLIYFQGNSAPDKSGLPSDRFSAERTGGSVSTLTIQRTQQEDSAVYLCASSFYGEPQYFGPGTRLLVL.

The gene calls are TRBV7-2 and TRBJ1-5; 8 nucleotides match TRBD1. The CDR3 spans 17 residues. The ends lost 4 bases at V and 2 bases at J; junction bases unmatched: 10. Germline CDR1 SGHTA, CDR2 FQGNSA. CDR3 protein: CASSSRDRFLGNQPQHF. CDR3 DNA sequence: TGTGCCAGCAGCTCCCGGGACAGGTTTCTGGGCAATCAGCCCCAGCATTTT. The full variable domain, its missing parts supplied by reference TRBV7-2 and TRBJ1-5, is GAGVSQSPSNKVTEKGKDVELRCDPISGHTALYWYRQSLGQGLEFLIYFQGNSAPDKSGLPSDRFSAERTGGSVSTLTIQRTQQEDSAVYLCASSSRDRFLGNQPQHFGDGTRLSIL.

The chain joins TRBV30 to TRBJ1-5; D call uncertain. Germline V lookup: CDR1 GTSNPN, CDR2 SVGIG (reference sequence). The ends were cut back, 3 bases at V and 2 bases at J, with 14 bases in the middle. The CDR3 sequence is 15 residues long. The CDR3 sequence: CAWRQGGLGNQPQHF. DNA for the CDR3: TGTGCCTGGAGACAAGGCGGTTTGGGCAATCAGCCCCAGCATTTT.

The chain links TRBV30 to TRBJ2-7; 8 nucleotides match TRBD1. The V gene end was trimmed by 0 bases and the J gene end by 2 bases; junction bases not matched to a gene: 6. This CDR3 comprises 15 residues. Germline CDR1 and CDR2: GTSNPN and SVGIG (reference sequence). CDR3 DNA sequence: TGTGCCTGGAGTGTACCGGGACAGGCCACCTACGAGCAGTACTTC. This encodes CAWSVPGQATYEQYF.

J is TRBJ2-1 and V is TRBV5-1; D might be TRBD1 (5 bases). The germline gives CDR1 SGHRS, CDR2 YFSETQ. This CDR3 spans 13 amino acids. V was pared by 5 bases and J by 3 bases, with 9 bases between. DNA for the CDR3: TGCGCCAGCAGAGGACATATCTACAATGAGCAGTTCTTC. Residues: CASRGHIYNEQFF. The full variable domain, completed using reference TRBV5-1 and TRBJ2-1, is KAGVTQTPRYLIKTRGQQVTLSCSPISGHRSVSWYQQTPGQGLQFLFEYFSETQRNKGNFPGRFSGRQFSNSRSEMNVSTLELGDSALYLCASRGHIYNEQFFGPGTRLTVL.

This CDR3 reads CASSLYLGTGGYEQYF. DNA of the CDR3: TGTGCCAGCAGCTTATACCTCGGGACAGGGGGCTACGAGCAGTACTTC. The V gene is TRBV11-2, the J gene TRBJ2-7, with TRBD1 identical over 11 bases. This CDR3 is 16 amino acids long. Per the germline V gene, CDR1 is SGHAT and CDR2 is FQNNGV. Unmatched junction bases numbered 6, after V lost 2 bases and J lost 3 bases.

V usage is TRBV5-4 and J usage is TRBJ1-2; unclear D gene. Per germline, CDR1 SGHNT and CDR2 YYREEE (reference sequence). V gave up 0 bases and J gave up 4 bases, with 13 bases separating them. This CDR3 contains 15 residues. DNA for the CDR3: TGTGCCAGCAGCTTGGCCGGGGATGTGGGCTATGGCTACACCTTC. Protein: CASSLAGDVGYGYTF.

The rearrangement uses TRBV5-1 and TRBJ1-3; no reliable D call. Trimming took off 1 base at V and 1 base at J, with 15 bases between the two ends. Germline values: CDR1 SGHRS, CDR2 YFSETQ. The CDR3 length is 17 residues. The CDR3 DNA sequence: TGCGCCAGCAGCTTGACGGCAGGCCTGGGGTCTGGAAACACCATATATTTT. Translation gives CASSLTAGLGSGNTIYF.

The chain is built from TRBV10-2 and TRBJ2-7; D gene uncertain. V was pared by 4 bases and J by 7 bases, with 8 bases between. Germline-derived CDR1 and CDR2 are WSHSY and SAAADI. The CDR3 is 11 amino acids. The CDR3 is CASSAAGEQYF. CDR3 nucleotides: TGCGCCAGCAGTGCGGCAGGTGAGCAGTACTTC.

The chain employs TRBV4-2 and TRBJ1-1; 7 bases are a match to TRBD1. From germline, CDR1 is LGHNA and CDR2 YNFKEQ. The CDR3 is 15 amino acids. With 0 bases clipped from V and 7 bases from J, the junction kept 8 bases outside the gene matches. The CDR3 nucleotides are TGTGCCAGCAGCCAAGACGGACAGGTAAGAGATGAAGCTTTCTTT. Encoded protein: CASSQDGQVRDEAFF.

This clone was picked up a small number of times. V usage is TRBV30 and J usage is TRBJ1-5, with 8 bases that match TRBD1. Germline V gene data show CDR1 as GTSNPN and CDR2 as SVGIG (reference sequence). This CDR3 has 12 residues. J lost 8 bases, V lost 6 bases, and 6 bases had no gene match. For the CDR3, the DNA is TGTGCCTGTGACAGGGGTACAGAGCCCCAGCATTTT. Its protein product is CACDRGTEPQHF.

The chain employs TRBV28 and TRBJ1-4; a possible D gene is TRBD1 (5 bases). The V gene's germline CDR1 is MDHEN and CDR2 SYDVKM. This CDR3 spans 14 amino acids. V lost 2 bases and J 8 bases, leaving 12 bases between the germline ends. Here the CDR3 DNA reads TGTGCCAGCAGTTTACGGGGAAGGGACGAAAAACTGTTTTTT. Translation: CASSLRGRDEKLFF.

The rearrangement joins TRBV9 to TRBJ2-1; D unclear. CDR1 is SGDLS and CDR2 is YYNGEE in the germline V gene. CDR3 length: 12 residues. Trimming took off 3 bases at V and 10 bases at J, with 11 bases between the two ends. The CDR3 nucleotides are TGTGCCAGCAGCGCCCTCCTCGGGGAGCAGTTCTTC. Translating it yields CASSALLGEQFF.

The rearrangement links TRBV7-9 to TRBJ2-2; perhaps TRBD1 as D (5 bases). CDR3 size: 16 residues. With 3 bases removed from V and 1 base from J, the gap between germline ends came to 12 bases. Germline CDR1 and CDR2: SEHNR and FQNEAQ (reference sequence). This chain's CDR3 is CASSFLGQMNTGELFF. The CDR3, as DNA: TGTGCCAGCAGCTTCCTGGGGCAGATGAACACCGGGGAGCTGTTTTTT.

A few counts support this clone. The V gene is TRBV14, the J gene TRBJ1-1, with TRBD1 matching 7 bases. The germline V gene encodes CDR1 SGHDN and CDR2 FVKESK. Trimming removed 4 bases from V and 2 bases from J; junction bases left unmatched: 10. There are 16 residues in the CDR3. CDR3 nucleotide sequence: TGTGCCAGCAGCCCTCGCCAGGGGGTGCGAAACACTGAAGCTTTCTTT. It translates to CASSPRQGVRNTEAFF.

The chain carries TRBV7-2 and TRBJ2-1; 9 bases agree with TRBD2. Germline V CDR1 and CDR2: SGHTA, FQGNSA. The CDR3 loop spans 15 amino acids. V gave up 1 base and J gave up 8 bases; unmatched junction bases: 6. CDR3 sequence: CASSLEGGRDHEQFF. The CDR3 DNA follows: TGTGCCAGCAGCTTAGAGGGCGGGAGGGATCATGAGCAGTTCTTC. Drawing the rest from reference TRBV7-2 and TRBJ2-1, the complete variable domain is GAGVSQSPSNKVTEKGKDVELRCDPISGHTALYWYRQSLGQGLEFLIYFQGNSAPDKSGLPSDRFSAERTGGSVSTLTIQRTQQEDSAVYLCASSLEGGRDHEQFFGPGTRLTVL.

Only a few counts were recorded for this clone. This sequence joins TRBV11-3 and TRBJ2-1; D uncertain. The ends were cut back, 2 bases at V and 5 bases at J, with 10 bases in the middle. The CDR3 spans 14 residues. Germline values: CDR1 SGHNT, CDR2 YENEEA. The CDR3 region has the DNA TGTGCCAGCAGCTTAAGCAGAGTAAACAATGAGCAGTTCTTC. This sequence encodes CASSLSRVNNEQFF.